The clone carrying this T cell receptor beta chain has a count of ten or more. Its antigen is undetermined. The iRepertoire nested amplicon-rescue multiplex PCR amplified TCR alpha and beta CDR3s from RNA. TCRdb fed the multiplex PCR reads into MiXCR, producing one record per CDR3 protein. The repertoire consists of about 130,000 distinct CDR3 sequences, with about 23% occurring once and the leading ten covering over 12%. V lost 8 bases and J lost 7; bases outside the gene matches: 3. The CDR3 spans 13 residues. Germline CDR1 is LNHDA and CDR2 is SQIVND (reference sequence). The data derive from a study of glioma-infiltrating T cells. Points from the study as a whole: Above-expected tissue-blood divergence occurred in all gliomas, most in low-grade ones. CDR3 overlap between tissue and blood was very small.

The specimen was glioma tissue, nonneoplastic brain tissue, or PBMCs (not recorded which). The V gene is TRBV19, the J gene TRBJ1-5; the match to TRBD1 covers 12 bases. This receptor was taken from a human donor with low-grade glioma or glioblastoma, undergoing nonglioma brain surgery, or in good health (not recorded which). CDR3 nucleotides: TGTGCCAGTGGGACAGGGGGCGGGCAGCCCCAGCATTTT. Its protein product is CASGTGGGQPQHF.